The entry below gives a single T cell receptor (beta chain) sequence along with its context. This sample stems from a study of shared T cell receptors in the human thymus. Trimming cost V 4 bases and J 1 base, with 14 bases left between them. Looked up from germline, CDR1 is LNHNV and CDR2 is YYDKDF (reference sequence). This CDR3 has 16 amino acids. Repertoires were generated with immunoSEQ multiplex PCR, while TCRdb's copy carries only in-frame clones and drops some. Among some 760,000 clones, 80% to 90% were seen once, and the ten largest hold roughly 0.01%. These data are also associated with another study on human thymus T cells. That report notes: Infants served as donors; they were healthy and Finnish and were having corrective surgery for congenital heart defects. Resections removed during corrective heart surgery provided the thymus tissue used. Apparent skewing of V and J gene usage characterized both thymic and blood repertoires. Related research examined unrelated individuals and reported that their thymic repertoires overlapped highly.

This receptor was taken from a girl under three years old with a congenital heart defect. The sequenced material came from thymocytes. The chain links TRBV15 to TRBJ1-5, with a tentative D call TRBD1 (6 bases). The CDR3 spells CATSTGYDRSNQPQHF. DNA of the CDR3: TGTGCCACCAGCACCGGATATGACAGGAGCAATCAGCCCCAGCATTTT. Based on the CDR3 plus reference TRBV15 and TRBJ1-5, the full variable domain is DAMVIQNPRYQVTQFGKPVTLSCSQTLNHNVMYWYQQKSSQAPKLLFHYYDKDFNNEADTPDNFQSRRPNTSFCFLDIRSPGLGDTAMYLCATSTGYDRSNQPQHFGDGTRLSIL.